The present T cell receptor (beta chain) was sequenced within a study of CD8 T cells in ankylosing spondylitis (dated by TCRdb to 2016 to 2017). For the wider study: The study set out to find disease-linked TCR variants by profiling T cell receptor beta repertoires in ankylosing spondylitis patients and healthy donors. In total, the full study cohort was made up of some 110 healthy donors and 25 ankylosing spondylitis patients. Peripheral blood was sampled, and synovial fluid was additionally collected from ankylosing spondylitis patients. Results and caveats for the whole study, not just this receptor: According to the report, matched synovial fluid samples from ankylosing spondylitis patients were significantly enriched for the disease-linked clones. Some of the motif variants had been reported before in the synovial fluid and blood of reactive arthritis patients, a finding that suggests common disease-initiation mechanisms. A TCR beta motif of about 8 highly homologous amino acid variants appeared characteristic of blood from ankylosing spondylitis patients. The disease-linked clones showed a CD8+ phenotype and occurred at relatively low frequencies in peripheral blood.

For sequencing, an Illumina HiSeq 2500 was employed. TCR beta libraries were prepared by quantitative 5'-RACE with molecular barcodes. As for the original processing: A new computational method, built on a probabilistic model of VDJ rearrangement, was used to identify disease-linked TCR variants. Clones were called with MiXCR by TCRdb after fastp trimmed the public reads at Q25, and only in-frame beta chains were retained. For every CDR3 protein sequence, its rows merge into one entry that carries the most common genes and DNA. The authors' filters were not applied to this entry. Counted in this sample were fewer than 450,000 distinct CDR3 sequences; 17% of them appeared once. Over 1% of the sample is held by the ten biggest clonotypes. The germline V gene gives CDR1 as MNHNS and CDR2 as SASEGT. The CDR3 spans 14 residues, from the cysteine through the phenylalanine. The retained sequence is limited to the CDR3, 42 bases, with the frame set at the first base.

With respect to this clonotype: Its antigen is not yet known. A read error may account for a junction end that differs from germline.

This TCR was sampled from a male donor with ankylosing spondylitis. Sequenced: blood, either unsorted or a sorted T cell fraction (not recorded which). The rearranged chain carries TRBV6-1 and TRBJ2-7; the D gene is perhaps TRBD1 or TRBD2, each of them matching over 5 bases. For the CDR3, the sequence is CTSSRDPQTYEQYF. Here is the DNA: TGTACCAGCAGCCGGGACCCCCAAACCTACGAGCAGTACTTC.